This paragraph reports one TCR beta chain. This entry comes from a study of blood T cell repertoires in COVID-19. Participants came from about two dozen US areas, aged roughly 18 to 89 years. There are 15 residues in the CDR3. Per the germline V gene, CDR1 is SGHDN and CDR2 is FVKESK. Between the trimmed V and J ends, which lost 4 bases and 0 bases, there was a span of 10 bases. Some clones are missing from TCRdb's copy, which holds only in-frame ones; the method was immunoSEQ multiplex PCR. The data show approximately 180,000 clones, with around 80% seen just once and roughly 15% held by the top ten.

The sequence was obtained from a man between 45 and 60 years old who had recovered from COVID-19. The sequenced material came from PBMCs or T cells enriched from blood (not recorded which). The chain couples TRBV14 to TRBJ1-3, with D possibly TRBD1 on 6 matching bases. The CDR3 coding sequence is TGTGCCAGCAGCCCCAGGACAGTCTCTGGAAACACCATATATTTT. Translation: CASSPRTVSGNTIYF.